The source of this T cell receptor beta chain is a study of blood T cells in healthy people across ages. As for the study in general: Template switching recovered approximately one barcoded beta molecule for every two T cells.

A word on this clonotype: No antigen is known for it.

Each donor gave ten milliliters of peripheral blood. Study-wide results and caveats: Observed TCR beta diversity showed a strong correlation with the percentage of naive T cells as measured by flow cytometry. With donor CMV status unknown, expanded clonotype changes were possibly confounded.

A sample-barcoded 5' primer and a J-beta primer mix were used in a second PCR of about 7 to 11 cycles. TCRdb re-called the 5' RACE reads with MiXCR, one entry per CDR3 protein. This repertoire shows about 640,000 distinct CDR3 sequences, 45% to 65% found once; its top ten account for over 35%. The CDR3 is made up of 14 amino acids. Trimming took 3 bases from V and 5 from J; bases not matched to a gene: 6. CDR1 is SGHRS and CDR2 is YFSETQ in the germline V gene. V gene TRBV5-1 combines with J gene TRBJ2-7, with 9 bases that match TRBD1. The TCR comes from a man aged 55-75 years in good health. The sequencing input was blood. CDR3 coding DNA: TGCGCCAGCAGCTCCGACAGGGGGGTCCACGAGCAGTACTTC. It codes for CASSSDRGVHEQYF. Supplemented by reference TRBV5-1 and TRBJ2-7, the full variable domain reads KAGVTQTPRYLIKTRGQQVTLSCSPISGHRSVSWYQQTPGQGLQFLFEYFSETQRNKGNFPGRFSGRQFSNSRSEMNVSTLELGDSALYLCASSSDRGVHEQYFGPGTRLTVT.